The entry below gives a single T cell receptor (beta chain) sequence along with its context. These data come from a study of blood T cell repertoires in COVID-19. Across the study: COVID-19 samples, acute and convalescent, were from the United States, Italy and Spain. The analysed material was cDNA or gDNA that came from T cells, B-cell-depleted T cells, or PBMCs.

In the source study's methods: By means of reference gene primer amplification, nucleated cell counts were estimated. Assay used: immunoSEQ multiplex PCR; TCRdb lists only in-frame clones, some missing. The V and J calls and the clone size are those of that table, but D and trimming were determined from the DNA. Of about 130,000 clones in the sample, around 78% are singletons; the top ten hold about a tenth. Germline V gene lookup returns CDR1 SGHRS and CDR2 YFSETQ. The CDR3 length is 15 residues. V lost 0 bases and J lost 2; bases outside the gene matches: 4. The TCR was taken from a human donor in a cohort sampled during active COVID-19. The chain recombines TRBV5-1 with TRBJ1-1, with 7 bases lining up with TRBD1. Sequenced sample: peripheral blood. CDR3 region: CASSLAGQSNTEAFF. Here the CDR3 DNA reads TGCGCCAGCAGCTTGGCGGGACAGTCAAACACTGAAGCTTTCTTT.